A selection of T cell receptor beta chains follows, all from one sample in a study of post-analysis software for immune sequencing data. TCRdb re-called the PCR reads through MiXCR, storing one row per CDR3 protein. This repertoire shows 400,000 to 500,000 distinct CDR3 sequences, roughly 38% found once; its top ten account for 6.5% to 8%. Sequencing was done on a sample of blood. Receptors originate from a girl aged 2 to 9 with multiple sclerosis. The CDR3 runs from the conserved cysteine through the conserved F or W. A D gene is named only where the DNA matches it firmly. Rows give clone size only sometimes, using once, few, many, or a class for an expanded clone.

CASSLGTGGAYGETQYF TGCGCCAGCAGCTTGGGGACAGGGGGCGCATATGGAGAGACCCAGTACTTC TRBJ2-5 NA TRBD1 TRBV5-1
CASGQEGALNEQYF TGCGCCAGCGGCCAAGAAGGGGCCCTGAACGAGCAGTACTTC TRBJ2-7 NA NA TRBV4-3
CASRTTGYYGYTF TGTGCCAGCAGAACGACAGGGTATTATGGCTACACCTTC TRBJ1-2 few TRBD1 TRBV6-1
CASSSYGTGENEQFF TGTGCCAGCAGTTCATACGGGACAGGGGAGAATGAGCAGTTCTTC TRBJ2-1 NA TRBD1 TRBV2
CASLRSGTDYGYTF TGTGCCAGCCTAAGATCCGGGACAGACTATGGCTACACCTTC TRBJ1-2 NA TRBD1 TRBV12-3/TRBV12-4
CASSDSGLAINEQYF TGTGCCAGCAGTGATTCCGGACTAGCGATCAACGAGCAGTACTTC TRBJ2-7 NA TRBD2 TRBV2
CASSSFGGGYEQYF TGTGCCAGCAGCTCATTTGGAGGGGGGTACGAGCAGTACTTC TRBJ2-7 NA NA TRBV12-3/TRBV12-4
CASRTGTENSPLHF TGTGCCAGCAGGACCGGGACAGAAAATTCACCCCTCCACTTT TRBJ1-6 NA TRBD1 TRBV6-5
CSVLGTPLHEQFF TGCAGTGTACTCGGGACTCCTCTCCATGAGCAGTTCTTC TRBJ2-1 few NA TRBV20-1
CVSSSGQGTYEQYF TGTGTCAGCAGTTCCGGACAGGGAACCTACGAGCAGTACTTC TRBJ2-7 NA TRBD1 TRBV6-5
CASSLGAGQGINAEAFF TGCGCCAGCAGCTTGGGCGCGGGACAGGGGATTAACGCTGAAGCTTTCTTT TRBJ1-1 NA TRBD1 TRBV5-1
CSVEETGAAYEQYF TGCAGCGTTGAAGAGACAGGGGCAGCGTACGAGCAGTACTTC TRBJ2-7 few TRBD1 TRBV29-1
CSVGDIYGYTF TGCAGCGTTGGGGACATCTATGGCTACACCTTC TRBJ1-2 few NA TRBV29-1
CAISESRSTDHGGANVLTF TGTGCCATCAGTGAGTCGAGAAGCACGGATCACGGTGGGGCCAACGTCCTGACTTTC TRBJ2-6 NA NA TRBV10-3
CASSPNIGGVGVYGYTF TGCGCCAGCAGCCCGAATATAGGGGGCGTAGGAGTCTATGGCTACACCTTC TRBJ1-2 NA TRBD1 TRBV5-1
CSASGTEAPLSYEQYF TGCAGTGCTAGCGGGACTGAAGCGCCTCTCTCCTACGAGCAGTACTTC TRBJ2-7 NA NA TRBV20-1
CASSDDRGPNVLTF TGTGCCAGCAGTGATGACAGGGGGCCCAACGTCCTGACTTTC TRBJ2-6 NA TRBD1 TRBV2
CASRVGLAGVYEQYF TGTGCCAGCAGGGTGGGACTAGCGGGAGTCTACGAGCAGTACTTC TRBJ2-7 NA TRBD2 TRBV28
CASSLVVSPYEQYF TGCGCCAGCAGCTTGGTTGTCAGCCCCTACGAGCAGTACTTC TRBJ2-7 few NA TRBV5-1
CATSRARKSPKNIQYF TGTGCCACCAGCAGAGCTAGGAAGAGCCCCAAAAACATTCAGTACTTC TRBJ2-4 NA NA TRBV15
CASSEARETQYF TGTGCCAGCAGTGAAGCGCGAGAGACCCAGTACTTC TRBJ2-5 NA NA TRBV6-1
CASSLRLVLGETQYF TGTGCCAGCAGTTTGCGACTGGTACTTGGGGAGACCCAGTACTTC TRBJ2-5 NA NA TRBV27
CASSLLPRSPYEQYF TGCGCCAGCAGCTTGCTCCCCAGGTCACCCTACGAGCAGTACTTC TRBJ2-7 NA NA TRBV5-1
CASSLKAGTGYGYTF TGCGCCAGCAGCCTCAAAGCCGGGACAGGCTATGGCTACACCTTC TRBJ1-2 few TRBD1 TRBV4-3
CASSQGGQGYGTDTQYF TGTGCCAGCAGCCAGGGGGGACAGGGGTACGGCACAGATACGCAGTATTTT TRBJ2-3 NA TRBD1 TRBV9
CSARFPGTSGGNSYEQYF TGCAGTGCTAGATTTCCCGGGACTAGCGGGGGAAACTCCTACGAGCAGTACTTC TRBJ2-7 NA TRBD2 TRBV20-1
CASSLGFVDSRFF TGTGCCAGCAGCTTAGGTTTCGTCGATTCCAGGTTCTTC TRBJ2-1 NA NA TRBV7-2
CSVKSGTRLIYGYTF TGCAGCGTTAAATCGGGAACACGACTTATATATGGCTACACCTTC TRBJ1-2 NA NA TRBV29-1
CASSLGPLGVEQYF TGTGCCAGCAGCTTGGGACCGCTAGGGGTTGAGCAGTACTTC TRBJ2-7 NA NA TRBV13
CASRLTKTQETQYF TGTGCCAGCCGACTAACCAAGACTCAAGAGACCCAGTACTTC TRBJ2-5 NA NA TRBV6-2/TRBV6-3
CSAREWDQPQHF TGCAGTGCTAGAGAATGGGATCAGCCCCAGCATTTT TRBJ1-5 NA NA TRBV20-1
CSVVAASGESLNYNEQFF TGCAGCGTTGTGGCGGCTAGCGGGGAGTCCCTCAATTACAATGAGCAGTTCTTC TRBJ2-1 few TRBD2 TRBV29-1
CATEDRRGTDTQYF TGTGCCACCGAAGACCGCCGGGGGACAGATACGCAGTATTTT TRBJ2-3 once NA TRBV18
CASSLGTGSNSPLHF TGTGCCAGCAGCTTAGGGACAGGGAGCAATTCACCCCTCCACTTT TRBJ1-6 once TRBD1 TRBV7-2
CASSLGILAGGVNEQFF TGCGCCAGCAGCTTGGGAATACTAGCGGGAGGGGTCAATGAGCAGTTCTTC TRBJ2-1 few TRBD2 TRBV5-1
CASIPKLAGVIDTQYF TGTGCCAGCATCCCGAAACTAGCGGGAGTCATAGATACGCAGTATTTT TRBJ2-3 few TRBD2 TRBV7-6
CASSPRVREGGYTF TGTGCCAGCAGCCCTCGGGTCCGGGAGGGTGGCTACACCTTC TRBJ1-2 few NA TRBV12-3/TRBV12-4
CASSTRQRQETQYF TGTGCCAGCAGCACCCGACAGAGGCAAGAGACCCAGTACTTC TRBJ2-5 few NA TRBV13
CASSLRQGPTSGNTIYF TGCGCCAGCAGCCTTAGACAGGGGCCCACCTCTGGAAACACCATATATTTT TRBJ1-3 NA TRBD1 TRBV4-1
CAWSVLSPSSGYGYTF TGTGCCTGGAGTGTACTTTCCCCAAGTTCGGGCTATGGCTACACCTTC TRBJ1-2 NA NA TRBV30
CASSFAGTGGNEQFF TGTGCCAGCAGTTTCGCCGGGACAGGGGGCAATGAGCAGTTCTTC TRBJ2-1 NA TRBD1 TRBV6-2/TRBV6-3